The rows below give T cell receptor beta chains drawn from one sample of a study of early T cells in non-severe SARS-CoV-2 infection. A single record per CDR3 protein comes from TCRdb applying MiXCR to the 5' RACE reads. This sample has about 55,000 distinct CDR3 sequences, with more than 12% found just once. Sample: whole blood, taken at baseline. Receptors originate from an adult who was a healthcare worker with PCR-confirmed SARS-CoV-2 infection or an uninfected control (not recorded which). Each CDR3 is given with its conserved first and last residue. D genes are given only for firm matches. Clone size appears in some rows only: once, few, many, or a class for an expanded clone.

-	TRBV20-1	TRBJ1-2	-	CSASVETYGYTF	TGCAGTGCTAGCGTTGAAACCTATGGCTACACCTTC
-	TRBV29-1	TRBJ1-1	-	CSVQNTEAFF	TGCAGCGTTCAGAACACTGAAGCTTTCTTT
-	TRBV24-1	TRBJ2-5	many	CATSDLGGAETQYF	TGTGCCACCAGTGATTTGGGAGGGGCAGAGACCCAGTACTTC
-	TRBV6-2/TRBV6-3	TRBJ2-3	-	CASSYSSADTQYF	TGTGCCAGCAGTTACTCCTCGGCAGATACGCAGTATTTT
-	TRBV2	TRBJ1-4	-	CASSGVGNEKLFF	TGTGCCAGCAGTGGGGTAGGAAATGAAAAACTGTTTTTT
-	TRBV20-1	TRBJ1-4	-	CSANQPTNEKLFF	TGCAGTGCTAACCAACCAACTAATGAAAAACTGTTTTTT
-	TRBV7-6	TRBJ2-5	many	CASSSGTLETQYF	TGTGCCAGCAGCTCCGGGACGCTAGAGACCCAGTACTTC
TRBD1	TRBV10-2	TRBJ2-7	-	CASRAGTGIYEQYF	TGCGCCAGCAGGGCCGGGACAGGGATATACGAGCAGTACTTC
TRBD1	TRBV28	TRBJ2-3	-	CATRDSGTDTQYF	TGTGCCACCCGGGACAGCGGCACAGATACGCAGTATTTT
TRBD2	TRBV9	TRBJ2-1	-	CASSVDGLAFNEQFF	TGTGCCAGCAGCGTAGACGGACTAGCCTTCAATGAGCAGTTCTTC
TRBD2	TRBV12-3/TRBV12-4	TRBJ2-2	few	CASSLRLASNTGELFF	TGTGCCAGCAGTTTACGACTAGCGTCGAACACCGGGGAGCTGTTTTTT
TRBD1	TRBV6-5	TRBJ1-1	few	CASHRGNTEAFF	TGTGCCTCTCACAGGGGTAACACTGAAGCTTTCTTT
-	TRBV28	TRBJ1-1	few	CASSSRGGGNTEAFF	TGTGCCAGCAGTTCCCGGGGAGGGGGGAACACTGAAGCTTTCTTT
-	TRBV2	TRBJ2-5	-	CASTIDQETQYF	TGTGCCAGCACCATCGACCAAGAGACCCAGTACTTC
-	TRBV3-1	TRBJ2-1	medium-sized	CASSPDSGSYNEQFF	TGTGCCAGCAGCCCCGACTCGGGCTCCTACAATGAGCAGTTCTTC
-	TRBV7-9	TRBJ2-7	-	CASSQLAGDREQYF	TGTGCCAGCAGCCAACTAGCCGGAGATCGGGAGCAGTACTTC
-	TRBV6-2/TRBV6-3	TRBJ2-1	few	CASGVPYNEQFF	TGTGCCTCGGGAGTCCCGTACAATGAGCAGTTCTTC
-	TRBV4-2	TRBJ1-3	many	CASSLDADGREWAGNTIYF	TGTGCCAGCAGCCTAGATGCGGACGGAAGAGAATGGGCTGGAAACACCATATATTTT
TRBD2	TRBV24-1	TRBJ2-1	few	CATSTSSGGPRDNEQFF	TGTGCCACCAGTACGAGTAGCGGGGGACCTAGGGACAATGAGCAGTTCTTC
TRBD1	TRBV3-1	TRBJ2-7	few	CASTTETGSYEQYF	TGTGCCAGCACTACAGAGACAGGGTCCTACGAGCAGTACTTC
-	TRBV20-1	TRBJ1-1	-	CSARGRSTGTEAFF	TGCAGTGCTAGAGGGCGGTCGACGGGGACTGAAGCTTTCTTT
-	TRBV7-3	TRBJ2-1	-	CASSFMGSGDEQFF	TGTGCCAGCAGCTTTATGGGGTCGGGCGATGAGCAGTTCTTC
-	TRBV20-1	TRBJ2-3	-	CSASDSRMDTQYF	TGCAGTGCCTCGGACAGTAGAATGGATACGCAGTATTTT
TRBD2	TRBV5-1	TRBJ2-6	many	CASSRGGTSGPGANVLTF	TGCGCCAGCAGCAGGGGCGGGACTAGCGGCCCTGGGGCCAACGTCCTGACTTTC
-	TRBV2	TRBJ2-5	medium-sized	CASTPRQQETQYF	TGTGCCAGCACCCCCAGGCAACAAGAGACCCAGTACTTC
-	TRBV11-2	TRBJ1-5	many	CASSPEGARSNQPQHF	TGTGCCAGCAGTCCAGAGGGAGCGCGTAGCAATCAGCCCCAGCATTTT
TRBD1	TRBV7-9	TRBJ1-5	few	CASRSRTGRNQPQHF	TGTGCCAGCAGATCTCGGACAGGGCGCAATCAGCCCCAGCATTTT
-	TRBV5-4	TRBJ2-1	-	CASSLAGGPSYNEQFF	TGTGCCAGCAGCTTGGCCGGGGGGCCCTCTTACAATGAGCAGTTCTTC
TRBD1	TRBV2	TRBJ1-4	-	CASSRDRANEKLFF	TGTGCCAGCAGCCGGGACAGGGCGAATGAAAAACTGTTTTTT
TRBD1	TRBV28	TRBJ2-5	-	CASIRTGETQYF	TGTGCCAGCATCCGGACAGGAGAGACCCAGTACTTC
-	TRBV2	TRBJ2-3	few	CASSEPTGIDTDTQYF	TGTGCCAGCAGTGAACCGACAGGTATAGACACAGATACGCAGTATTTT
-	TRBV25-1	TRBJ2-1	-	CASSDDEQFF	TGTGCCAGCAGTGATGATGAGCAGTTCTTC
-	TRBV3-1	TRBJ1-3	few	CASSHDTAGNTIYF	TGTGCCAGCAGCCACGACACTGCTGGAAACACCATATATTTT
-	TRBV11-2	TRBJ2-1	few	CASSLGIARANEQFF	TGTGCCAGCAGCTTAGGAATAGCTCGAGCGAATGAGCAGTTCTTC
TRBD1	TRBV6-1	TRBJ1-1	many	CASTETWDRIVAFF	TGTGCCAGCACCGAGACCTGGGACAGGATTGTAGCTTTCTTT
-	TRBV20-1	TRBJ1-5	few	CSARRSSSNQPQHF	TGCAGTGCTCGACGGTCCAGTAGCAATCAGCCCCAGCATTTT
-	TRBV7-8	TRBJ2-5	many	CASSQTRALETQYF	TGTGCCAGCAGCCAGACTCGGGCCCTAGAGACCCAGTACTTC
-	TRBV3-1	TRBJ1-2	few	CASSLRGTGGYTF	TGTGCCAGCAGCCTTCGAGGGACTGGTGGCTACACCTTC
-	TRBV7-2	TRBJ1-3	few	CASSPNTGTGNTIYF	TGTGCCAGCAGCCCAAACACAGGGACTGGAAACACCATATATTTT
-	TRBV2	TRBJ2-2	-	CASSEVGHYTGELFF	TGTGCCAGCAGTGAAGTTGGCCACTACACCGGGGAGCTGTTTTTT
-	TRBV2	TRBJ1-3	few	CASRPSTAVGENTIYF	TGTGCCAGCAGGCCCTCTACCGCCGTGGGTGAGAACACCATATATTTT
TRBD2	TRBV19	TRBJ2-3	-	CASSMLASGGNTQYF	TGTGCCAGTAGTATGCTCGCTAGCGGGGGGAATACGCAGTATTTT
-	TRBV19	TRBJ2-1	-	CASSPGGAEQFF	TGTGCCAGTAGTCCCGGCGGGGCCGAGCAGTTCTTC
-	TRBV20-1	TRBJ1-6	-	CSARDGRQGRSPLHF	TGCAGTGCTAGAGATGGAAGGCAGGGAAGATCACCCCTCCACTTT
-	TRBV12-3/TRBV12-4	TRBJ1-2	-	CASSPGLGYTF	TGTGCCAGCAGCCCAGGGCTCGGCTACACCTTC
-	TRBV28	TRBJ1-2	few	CASSFARNGYTF	TGTGCCAGCAGTTTTGCGAGAAATGGCTACACCTTC
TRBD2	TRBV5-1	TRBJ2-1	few	CASSLAPNLLAGNEQFF	TGCGCCAGCAGCCTTGCCCCAAACCTTCTAGCGGGTAATGAGCAGTTCTTC
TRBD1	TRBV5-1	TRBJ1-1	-	CASSGQGQEAFF	TGCGCCAGCAGCGGCCAGGGACAGGAAGCTTTCTTT
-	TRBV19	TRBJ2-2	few	CASLDGVATGELFF	TGTGCCAGCCTCGACGGCGTAGCCACCGGGGAGCTGTTTTTT
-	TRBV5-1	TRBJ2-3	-	CASSFDTDTQYF	TGCGCCAGCAGCTTCGACACAGATACGCAGTATTTT
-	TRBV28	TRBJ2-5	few	CASSPPQRMWETQYF	TGTGCCAGCAGTCCCCCCCAAAGGATGTGGGAGACCCAGTACTTC
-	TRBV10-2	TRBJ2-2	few	CASSEWGQGGELFF	TGCGCCAGCAGTGAATGGGGGCAGGGCGGGGAGCTGTTTTTT
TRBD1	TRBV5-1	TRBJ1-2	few	CASSFLTGDNYGYTF	TGCGCCAGCAGCTTTTTGACAGGGGATAACTATGGCTACACCTTC
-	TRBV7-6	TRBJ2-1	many	CASSPSSYNEQFF	TGTGCCAGCAGTCCGAGCTCCTACAATGAGCAGTTCTTC
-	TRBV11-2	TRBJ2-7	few	CASSLISGPAGAF	TGTGCCAGCAGCTTAATCTCGGGGCCGGCGGGGGCCTTC